A selection of T cell receptor beta chains follows, all from one sample in a study of Tregs in tolerant kidney transplant recipients. Produced via immunoSEQ multiplex PCR; TCRdb's table is partial and in-frame only. The repertoire holds around 230,000 clones, with about 86% as singletons. Sequencing used CD4+ T cells from blood. These receptors all stem from a human donor in good health. Each CDR3 is given with its conserved first and last residue. The D gene is left open where the match is weak. The size of a clone is reported for some rows only, either as once, few or many, or as a class for expanded clones.

clone_size j_call d_call v_call cdr3_nt cdr3_aa
- TRBJ1-2 TRBD1 TRBV5-1 TGCGCCAGCAGCCGAGGACAGGGGGCTCCCTATGGCTACACCTTC CASSRGQGAPYGYTF
- TRBJ1-2 - TRBV11-2 TGTGCCAGCAGCGCCGGAGGACCTGGCTACACCTTC CASSAGGPGYTF
- TRBJ1-1 - TRBV18 TGTGCCAGCTCTCCACCCACCAGGGTCAACACTGAAGCTTTCTTT CASSPPTRVNTEAFF
few TRBJ2-7 TRBD2 TRBV5-1 TGCGCCAGCAGCTTGTCCAGCGGGGCCTACGAGCAGTACTTC CASSLSSGAYEQYF
- TRBJ2-3 TRBD2 TRBV11-2 TGTGCCAGCAGCTTATCGGGAGGGCCCACAGATACGCAGTATTTT CASSLSGGPTDTQYF
- TRBJ1-2 TRBD1 TRBV19 TGTGCCAGTAGTACTCCGGGACAGAATTATGGCTACACCTTC CASSTPGQNYGYTF
- TRBJ1-5 - TRBV6-5 TGTGCCAGCAGTTACGGACCCCTATGGAGCAATCAGCCCCAGCATTTT CASSYGPLWSNQPQHF
- TRBJ1-2 - TRBV1 TGCACCAGCAGGAAAAGTAAGGGGAGTAACTATGGCTACACCTTC CTSRKSKGSNYGYTF
- TRBJ2-5 - TRBV27 TGTGCCAGCAGCCCGAGGACTATCCAAGAGACCCAGTACTTC CASSPRTIQETQYF
- TRBJ2-1 - TRBV14 TGTGCCAGCAGCCAAGATTGGGGGGGGCCCCATGAGCAGTTCTTC CASSQDWGGPHEQFF
- TRBJ1-2 - TRBV19 TGTGCCAGTAGCCGGCCGGGGTACGACTATGGCTACACCTTC CASSRPGYDYGYTF
- TRBJ2-7 TRBD1 TRBV5-1 TGCGCCAGCAGCTATGGACAGGGACCCTACGAGCAGTACTTC CASSYGQGPYEQYF
once TRBJ2-2 - TRBV5-1 TGCGCCAGCAGCTTGGGGGACATCAACACCGGGGAGCTGTTTTTT CASSLGDINTGELFF
- TRBJ2-1 TRBD2 TRBV7-8 TGTGCCAGCAGCCTAGGGGCGGGACTAGCGAGGGGTGAGCAGTTCTTC CASSLGAGLARGEQFF
- TRBJ1-6 - TRBV30 TGTGCCTGGCCTGACAGCGATAATTCACCCCTCCACTTT CAWPDSDNSPLHF
- TRBJ1-1 - TRBV21-1 TGTGCCAGCAGCAAAAATAGGACGCCGAGGGGGGACACTGAAGCTTTCTTT CASSKNRTPRGDTEAFF
- TRBJ2-1 TRBD2 TRBV11-3 TGTGCCAGCAGCTGGGGGATAGCGGGCCACTACAATGAGCAGTTCTTC CASSWGIAGHYNEQFF
- TRBJ2-5 TRBD2 TRBV9 TGTGCCAGCAGCGTTAGCGGGCAAGAGACCCAGTACTTC CASSVSGQETQYF
once TRBJ1-6 TRBD1 TRBV14 TGTGCCAGCAGCCAAGCCCTCTTCCGGGACAGGGCTTCACCCCTCCACTTT CASSQALFRDRASPLHF
- TRBJ1-5 TRBD1 TRBV30 TGTGCCTGGAGCGGACAGGGGGCACGCAATCAGCCCCAGCATTTT CAWSGQGARNQPQHF
- TRBJ2-3 - TRBV7-2 TGTGCCAGCAGCTTAGTGCGAGGGATGGGCCGCACAGATACGCAGTATTTT CASSLVRGMGRTDTQYF
- TRBJ1-1 - TRBV7-6 TGTGCCAGTCAGCTTAGTGAGAACACTGAAGCTTTCTTT CASQLSENTEAFF
few TRBJ1-2 TRBD1 TRBV2 TGTGCCAGCAGAACGACAGGGGATCCTCGAGAAGTCGGCTACACCTTC CASRTTGDPREVGYTF
once TRBJ1-6 - TRBV6-5 TGTGCCAGCAGGTTGTGGGGCGATTCACCCCTCCACTTT CASRLWGDSPLHF
- TRBJ1-2 TRBD1 TRBV19 TGTGCCAGTAGTACCACCGGGACAGTGAATGGCTACACCTTC CASSTTGTVNGYTF
once TRBJ2-3 - TRBV6-4 TGTGCCAGCAGGAGGGGGGGGCTGAGCACAGATACGCAGTATTTT CASRRGGLSTDTQYF
- TRBJ1-4 - TRBV7-2 TGTGCCAGCAGCTTAGGGGCGGGAACCGAAAAACTGTTTTTT CASSLGAGTEKLFF
- TRBJ1-5 TRBD1 TRBV23-1 TGCGCCAGCAATTTGACAGGGGAGTGGAGCAATCAGCCCCAGCATTTT CASNLTGEWSNQPQHF
- TRBJ2-5 TRBD2 TRBV6-1 TGTGCCAGCAGTGAAGGCCTGTCGGCTAGCGGGAGGGAGACCCAGTACTTC CASSEGLSASGRETQYF
- TRBJ1-5 TRBD1 TRBV6-1 TGTGCCAGCAGGGAGACACAGGGGGTCAATCAGCCCCAGCATTTT CASRETQGVNQPQHF
- TRBJ2-3 - TRBV25-1 TGTGCCAGCAGTGCCCTCCGTGGCAGGGGCGATACGCAGTATTTT CASSALRGRGDTQYF
- TRBJ1-2 - TRBV6-6 TGTGCCAGCAGTTACGTGCTCGACAGCTCTAACTATGGCTACACCTTC CASSYVLDSSNYGYTF
- TRBJ1-3 - TRBV25-1 TGTGCCAGCACCGTGAGCGACGGCTCTGGAAACACCATATATTTT CASTVSDGSGNTIYF
- TRBJ1-6 - TRBV30 TGTGCCTGGAGTGTAAGTGCCTCGTTCCTCCACTTT CAWSVSASFLHF
- TRBJ2-3 - TRBV5-6 TGTGCCAGCAGCCCAGGACAAACTAAGAGCACAGATACGCAGTATTTT CASSPGQTKSTDTQYF
- TRBJ1-1 - TRBV6-5 TGTGCCAGCAGTTACTCAGTGAACGCGATAAACACTGAAGCTTTCTTT CASSYSVNAINTEAFF
- TRBJ2-7 TRBD2 TRBV6-5 TGTGCCAGCAGTTATACCGAGCGGGGGCCCTACGAGCAGTACTTC CASSYTERGPYEQYF
- TRBJ2-1 - TRBV29-1 TGCAGCGTCCAAGGGGCGGGGCTCTACAATGAGCAGTTCTTC CSVQGAGLYNEQFF
few TRBJ1-6 - TRBV5-1 TGCGCCAGCAGCTTGGGGGGGAATTCCTATAATTCACCCCTCCACTTT CASSLGGNSYNSPLHF
- TRBJ2-1 - TRBV5-8 TGTGCCAGCAGCTCCTGGCGGGGTGGGGAGCAGTTCTTC CASSSWRGGEQFF
- TRBJ2-3 TRBD1 TRBV7-2 TGTGCCAGCAGCGACAGGGGTAGGAAGGGAACAGATACGCAGTATTTT CASSDRGRKGTDTQYF
- TRBJ2-1 - TRBV5-1 TGCGCCAGCAGCTTGGCAGGGTGGGGGAACAATGAGCAGTTCTTC CASSLAGWGNNEQFF
- TRBJ2-7 - TRBV9 TGTGCCAGCAGCGTAGCCGAGCCCTACGAGCAGTACTTC CASSVAEPYEQYF
- TRBJ1-4 - TRBV7-8 TGTGCCAGCAGCTTAGGTTTCAGGGCTCCTAATGAAAAACTGTTTTTT CASSLGFRAPNEKLFF
once TRBJ1-1 TRBD1 TRBV6-5 TGTGCCAGCAGTTACTCGGGACAGGGGGCCACTGAAGCTTTCTTT CASSYSGQGATEAFF
- TRBJ2-3 - TRBV4-2 TGTGCCAGCAGCCGGAGGGACCGCACCCCAGATACGCAGTATTTT CASSRRDRTPDTQYF
- TRBJ1-1 TRBD1 TRBV6-1 TGTGCCAGCAGTGAGAGCGGGACAGTGAACACTGAAGCTTTCTTT CASSESGTVNTEAFF
- TRBJ1-5 TRBD1 TRBV2 TGTGCCAGCACAGACAGGGAAAGGGGCCAGCCCCAGCATTTT CASTDRERGQPQHF
- TRBJ1-2 TRBD1 TRBV5-6 TGTGCCAGCAGCTGGACAGGGCTGAGGTATGGCTACACCTTC CASSWTGLRYGYTF
- TRBJ1-2 TRBD1 TRBV5-4 TGTGCCAGCAGCCCGGACAGGGTCGGCTACACCTTC CASSPDRVGYTF
- TRBJ2-4 TRBD2 TRBV7-2 TGTGCCAGCAGCTTAGAAGGCAGCGGGAGGAGGACCAAAAACATTCAGTACTTC CASSLEGSGRRTKNIQYF
- TRBJ1-1 - TRBV6-1 TGTGCCAGCATGCCGACAGGCCGGAACACTGAAGCTTTCTTT CASMPTGRNTEAFF
- TRBJ2-5 - TRBV7-3 TGTGCCAGCAGCTTAACGGCGGGGGCCGAGACCCAGTACTTC CASSLTAGAETQYF